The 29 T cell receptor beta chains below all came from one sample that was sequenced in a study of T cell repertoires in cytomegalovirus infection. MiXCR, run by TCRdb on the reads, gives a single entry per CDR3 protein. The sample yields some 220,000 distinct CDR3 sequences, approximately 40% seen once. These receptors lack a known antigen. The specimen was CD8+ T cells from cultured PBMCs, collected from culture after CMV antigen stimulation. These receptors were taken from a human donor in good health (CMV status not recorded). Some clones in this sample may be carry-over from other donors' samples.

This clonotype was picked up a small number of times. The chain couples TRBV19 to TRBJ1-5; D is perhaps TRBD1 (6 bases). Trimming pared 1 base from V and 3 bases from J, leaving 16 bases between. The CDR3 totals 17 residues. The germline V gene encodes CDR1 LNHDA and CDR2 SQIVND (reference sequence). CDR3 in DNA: TGTGCCAGTAGTATAGTGGAATTACAGGGTTACAATCAGCCCCAGCATTTT. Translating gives CASSIVELQGYNQPQHF.

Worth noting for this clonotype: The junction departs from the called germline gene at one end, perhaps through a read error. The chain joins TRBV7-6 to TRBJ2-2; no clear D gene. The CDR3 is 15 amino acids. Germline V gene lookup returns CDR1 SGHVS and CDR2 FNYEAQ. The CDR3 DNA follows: TGTGCCTGCAGCTTAGGCGTGTCGAACACCGGGGAGCTGTTTTTT. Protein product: CACSLGVSNTGELFF.

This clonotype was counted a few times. Here the CDR3 reads CASSSSGTSGRADTQYF. In DNA, the CDR3 is TGTGCCAGCAGCTCCTCCGGGACTAGCGGGAGAGCAGATACGCAGTATTTT. The gene calls are TRBV5-6 and TRBJ2-3; 14 nucleotides match TRBD2. The CDR3 contains 17 residues. The germline V gene encodes CDR1 SGHDT and CDR2 YYEEEE. V was pared by 3 bases and J by 4 bases, with 7 bases of the junction left unmatched.

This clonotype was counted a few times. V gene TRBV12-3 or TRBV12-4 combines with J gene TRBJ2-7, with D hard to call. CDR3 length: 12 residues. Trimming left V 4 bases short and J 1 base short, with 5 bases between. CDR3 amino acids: CASSYKSYEQYF. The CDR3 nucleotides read TGTGCCAGCAGTTACAAGTCCTACGAGCAGTACTTC.

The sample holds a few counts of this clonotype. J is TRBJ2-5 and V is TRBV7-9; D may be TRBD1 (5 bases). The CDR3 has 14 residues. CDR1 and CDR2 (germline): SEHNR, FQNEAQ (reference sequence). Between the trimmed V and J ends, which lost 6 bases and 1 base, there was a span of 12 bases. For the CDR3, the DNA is TGTGCCAGCAGTAATAGGGGCCGCCAAGAGACCCAGTACTTC. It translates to CASSNRGRQETQYF.

The CDR3 loop reads CASSVEANEQFF. CDR3 bases: TGTGCCAGCAGCGTAGAAGCGAATGAGCAGTTCTTC. This rearrangement joins TRBV9 to TRBJ2-1, with D unclear. Looked up from germline, CDR1 is SGDLS and CDR2 is YYNGEE. This CDR3 is built from 12 residues. Deletions cut 0 bases from V and 7 bases from J, with 5 bases between.

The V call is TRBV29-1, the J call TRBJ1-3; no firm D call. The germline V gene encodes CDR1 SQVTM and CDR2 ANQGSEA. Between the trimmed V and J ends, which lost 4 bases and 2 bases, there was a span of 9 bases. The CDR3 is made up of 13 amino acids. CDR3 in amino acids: CSVGQGTGNTIYF. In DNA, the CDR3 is TGCAGCGTTGGACAAGGAACTGGAAACACCATATATTTT.

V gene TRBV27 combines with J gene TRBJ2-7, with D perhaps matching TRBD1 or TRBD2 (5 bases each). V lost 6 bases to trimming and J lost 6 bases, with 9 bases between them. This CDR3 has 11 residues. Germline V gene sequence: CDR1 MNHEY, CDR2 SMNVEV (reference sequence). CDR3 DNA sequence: TGTGCCAGCAGGTTTGGGGGCGAGCAGTACTTC. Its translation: CASRFGGEQYF.

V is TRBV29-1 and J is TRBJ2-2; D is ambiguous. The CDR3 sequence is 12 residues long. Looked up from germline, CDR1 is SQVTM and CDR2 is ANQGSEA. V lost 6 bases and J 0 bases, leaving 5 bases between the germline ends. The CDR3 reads CSVPANTGELFF. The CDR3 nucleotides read TGCAGCGTGCCAGCGAACACCGGGGAGCTGTTTTTT.

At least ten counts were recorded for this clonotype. CDR3 region: CASSVSRGATQYF. The CDR3 DNA reads TGTGCCAGCAGTGTCTCTCGAGGGGCTACGCAGTATTTT. This chain uses TRBV7-8 with TRBJ2-3, with D perhaps given as TRBD1 or TRBD2 (5 bases each). The CDR3 runs to 13 residues. V dropped 6 bases and J dropped 8 bases, with 15 bases sitting between them. The germline V gene encodes CDR1 SGHVS and CDR2 FQNEAQ.

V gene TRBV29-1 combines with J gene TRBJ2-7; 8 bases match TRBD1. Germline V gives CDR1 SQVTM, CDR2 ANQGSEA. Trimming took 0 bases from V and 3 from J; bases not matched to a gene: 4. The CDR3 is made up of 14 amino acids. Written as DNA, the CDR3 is TGCAGCGTTGAAGATCCAGGACAGGGCTACGAGCAGTACTTC. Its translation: CSVEDPGQGYEQYF.

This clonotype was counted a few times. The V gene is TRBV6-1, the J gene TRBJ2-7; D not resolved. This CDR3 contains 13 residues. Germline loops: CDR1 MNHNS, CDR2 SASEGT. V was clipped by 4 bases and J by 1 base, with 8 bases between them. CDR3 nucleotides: TGTGCCAGCAGTGCTCCCGATTCCTACGAGCAGTACTTC. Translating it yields CASSAPDSYEQYF.

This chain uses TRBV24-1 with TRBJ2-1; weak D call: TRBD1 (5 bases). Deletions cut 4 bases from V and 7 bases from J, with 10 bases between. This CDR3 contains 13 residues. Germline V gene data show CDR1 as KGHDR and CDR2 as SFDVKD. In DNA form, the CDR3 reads TGTGCCACCAGTGAGTCCAGGGTTAATGAGCAGTTCTTC. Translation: CATSESRVNEQFF.

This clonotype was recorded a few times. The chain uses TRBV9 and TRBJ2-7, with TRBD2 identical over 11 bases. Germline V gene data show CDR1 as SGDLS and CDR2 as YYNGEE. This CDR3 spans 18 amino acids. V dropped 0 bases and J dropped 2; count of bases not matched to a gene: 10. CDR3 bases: TGTGCCAGCAGCGTAGCCATGTGTTCTAGCGGGAGGCCCTACGAGCAGTACTTC. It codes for CASSVAMCSSGRPYEQYF.

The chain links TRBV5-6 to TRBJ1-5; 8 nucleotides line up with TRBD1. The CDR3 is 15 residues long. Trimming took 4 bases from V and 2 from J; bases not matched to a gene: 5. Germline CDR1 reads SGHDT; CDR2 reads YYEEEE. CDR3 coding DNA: TGTGCCAGCAGCCAGGACAGGGATGGCAATCAGCCCCAGCATTTT. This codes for CASSQDRDGNQPQHF. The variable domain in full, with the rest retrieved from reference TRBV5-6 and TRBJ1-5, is DAGVTQSPTHLIKTRGQQVTLRCSPKSGHDTVSWYQQALGQGPQFIFQYYEEEERQRGNFPDRFSGHQFPNYSSELNVNALLLGDSALYLCASSQDRDGNQPQHFGDGTRLSIL.

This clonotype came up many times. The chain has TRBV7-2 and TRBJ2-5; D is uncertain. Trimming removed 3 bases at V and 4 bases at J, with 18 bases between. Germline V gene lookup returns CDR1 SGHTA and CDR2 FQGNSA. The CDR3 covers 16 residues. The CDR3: CASSFIVNILRETQYF. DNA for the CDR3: TGTGCCAGCAGCTTCATTGTGAATATCCTCAGAGAGACCCAGTACTTC.

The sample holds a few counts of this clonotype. CDR3 amino acids: CASSWTYGGEKLFF. CDR3 nucleotide sequence: TGTGCCAGCAGCTGGACGTATGGGGGTGAAAAACTGTTTTTT. The J gene is TRBJ1-4, the V gene TRBV7-9; D is possibly TRBD1 (5 bases). Germline V gene sequence: CDR1 SEHNR, CDR2 FQNEAQ (reference sequence). The CDR3 extends over 14 amino acids. V lost 4 bases to trimming and J lost 7 bases, with 13 bases between them.

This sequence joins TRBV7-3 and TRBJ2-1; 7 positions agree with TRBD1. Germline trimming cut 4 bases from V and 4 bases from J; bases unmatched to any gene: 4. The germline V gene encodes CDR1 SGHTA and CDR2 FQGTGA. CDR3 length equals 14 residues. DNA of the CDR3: TGTGCCAGCAGCTCCGGACAGGCTTACAATGAGCAGTTCTTC. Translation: CASSSGQAYNEQFF. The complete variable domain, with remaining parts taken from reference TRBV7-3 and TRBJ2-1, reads GAGVSQTPSNKVTEKGKYVELRCDPISGHTALYWYRQSLGQGPEFLIYFQGTGAADDSGLPNDRFFAVRPEGSVSTLKIQRTERGDSAVYLCASSSGQAYNEQFFGPGTRLTVL.

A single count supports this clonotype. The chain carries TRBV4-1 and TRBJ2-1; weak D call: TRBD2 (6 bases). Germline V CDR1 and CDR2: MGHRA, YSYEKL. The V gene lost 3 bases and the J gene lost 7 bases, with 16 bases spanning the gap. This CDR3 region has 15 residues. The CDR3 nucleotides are TGCGCCAGCAGCCAGACCGGGACTTATTGGAATGAGCAGTTCTTC. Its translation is CASSQTGTYWNEQFF.

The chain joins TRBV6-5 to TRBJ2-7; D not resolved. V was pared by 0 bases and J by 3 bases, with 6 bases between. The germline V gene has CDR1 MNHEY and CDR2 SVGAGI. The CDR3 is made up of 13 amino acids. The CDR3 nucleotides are TGTGCCAGCAGTTACTCTTTATACTACGAGCAGTACTTC. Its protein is CASSYSLYYEQYF.

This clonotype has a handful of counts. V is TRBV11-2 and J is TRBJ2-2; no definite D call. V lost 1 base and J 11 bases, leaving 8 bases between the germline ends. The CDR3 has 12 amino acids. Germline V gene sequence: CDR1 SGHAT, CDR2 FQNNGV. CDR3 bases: TGTGCCAGCAGCTTAGCCGGAGATGAGCTGTTTTTT. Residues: CASSLAGDELFF.

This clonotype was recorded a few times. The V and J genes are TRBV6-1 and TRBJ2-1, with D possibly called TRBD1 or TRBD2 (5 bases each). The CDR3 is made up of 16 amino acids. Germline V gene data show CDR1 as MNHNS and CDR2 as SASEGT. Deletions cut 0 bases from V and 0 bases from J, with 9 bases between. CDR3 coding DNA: TGTGCCAGCAGTGAAGCGCCAGGGAGCTCCTACAATGAGCAGTTCTTC. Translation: CASSEAPGSSYNEQFF.

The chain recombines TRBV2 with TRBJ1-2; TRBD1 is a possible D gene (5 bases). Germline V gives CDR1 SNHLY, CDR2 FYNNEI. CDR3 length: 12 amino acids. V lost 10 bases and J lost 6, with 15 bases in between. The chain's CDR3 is CANLQGPNGYTF. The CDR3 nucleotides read TGTGCCAACCTGCAGGGCCCTAATGGCTACACCTTC.

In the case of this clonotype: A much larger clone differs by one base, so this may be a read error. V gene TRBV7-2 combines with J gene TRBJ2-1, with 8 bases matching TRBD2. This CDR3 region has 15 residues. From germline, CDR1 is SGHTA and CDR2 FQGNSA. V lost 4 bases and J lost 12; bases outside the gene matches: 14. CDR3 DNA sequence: TGTGCCAGCAGCTCCTACCCGGGACTAGTGGGCCGGCAGTTCTTC. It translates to CASSSYPGLVGRQFF.

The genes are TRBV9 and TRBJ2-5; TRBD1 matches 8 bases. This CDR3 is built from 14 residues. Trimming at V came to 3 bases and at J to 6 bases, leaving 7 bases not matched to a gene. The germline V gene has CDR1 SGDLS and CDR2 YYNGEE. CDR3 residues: CASSEGRGQKTQYF. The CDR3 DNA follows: TGTGCCAGCAGCGAGGGCAGGGGGCAAAAGACCCAGTACTTC.

The CDR3 coding sequence is TGTGCCAGCAGCCGGGGACCCACCTACGAGCAGTACTTC. Residues: CASSRGPTYEQYF. This chain links TRBV7-2 with TRBJ2-7, with D perhaps assigned TRBD1 or TRBD2 (5 bases each). Trimming took off 5 bases at V and 2 bases at J, with 10 bases between the two ends. Germline V lookup: CDR1 SGHTA, CDR2 FQGNSA. The CDR3 is 13 residues long.

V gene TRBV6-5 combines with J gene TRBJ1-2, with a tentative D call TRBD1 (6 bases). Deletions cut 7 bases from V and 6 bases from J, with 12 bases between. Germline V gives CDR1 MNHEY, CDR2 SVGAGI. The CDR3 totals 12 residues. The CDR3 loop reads CASTSRGDGYTF. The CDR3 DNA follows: TGTGCCAGCACTAGCAGGGGTGATGGCTACACCTTC.

The CDR3 sequence: CASSQSDRIRPERISPQHF. The CDR3 nucleotides read TGCGCCAGCAGTCAATCGGACCGAATTAGGCCCGAACGAATCAGCCCCCAGCATTTT. The chain has TRBV23-1 and TRBJ1-5; D remains ambiguous. TRBV23-1 falls under the ORF class, with uncertain function. The CDR3 is 19 amino acids. V was cut by 0 bases and J by 10 bases, with 28 bases left in between.

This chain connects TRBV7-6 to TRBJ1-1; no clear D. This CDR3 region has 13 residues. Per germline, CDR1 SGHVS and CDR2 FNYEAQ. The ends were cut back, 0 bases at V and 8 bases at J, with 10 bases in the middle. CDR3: CASSLAERTEAFF. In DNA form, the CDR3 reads TGTGCCAGCAGCTTAGCGGAGCGGACCGAAGCTTTCTTT.